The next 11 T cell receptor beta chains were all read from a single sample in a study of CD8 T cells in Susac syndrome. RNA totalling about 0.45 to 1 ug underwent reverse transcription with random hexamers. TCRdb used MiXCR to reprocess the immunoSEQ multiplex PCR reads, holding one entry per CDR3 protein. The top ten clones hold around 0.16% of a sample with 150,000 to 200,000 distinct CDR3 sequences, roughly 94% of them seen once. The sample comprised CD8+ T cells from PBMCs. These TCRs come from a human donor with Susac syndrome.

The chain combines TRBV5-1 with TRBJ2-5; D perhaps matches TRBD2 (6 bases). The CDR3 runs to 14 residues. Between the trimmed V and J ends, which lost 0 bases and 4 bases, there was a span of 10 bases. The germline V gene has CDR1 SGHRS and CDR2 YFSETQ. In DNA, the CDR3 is TGCGCCAGCAGCTTGGCCGGGGGAGTAGAGACCCAGTACTTC. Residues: CASSLAGGVETQYF.

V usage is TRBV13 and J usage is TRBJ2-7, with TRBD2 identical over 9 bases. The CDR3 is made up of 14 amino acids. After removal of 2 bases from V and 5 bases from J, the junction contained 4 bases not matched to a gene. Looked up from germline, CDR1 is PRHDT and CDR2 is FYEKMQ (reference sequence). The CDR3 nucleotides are TGTGCCAGCAGCTTAAGCGGGAGGTCCCACGAGCAGTACTTC. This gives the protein CASSLSGRSHEQYF.

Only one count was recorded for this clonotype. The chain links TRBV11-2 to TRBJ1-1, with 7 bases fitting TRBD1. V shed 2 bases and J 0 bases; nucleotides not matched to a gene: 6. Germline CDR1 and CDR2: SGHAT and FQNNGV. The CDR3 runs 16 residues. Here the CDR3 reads CASSLMYRGVNTEAFF. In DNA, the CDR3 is TGTGCCAGCAGCTTAATGTACAGGGGCGTGAACACTGAAGCTTTCTTT.

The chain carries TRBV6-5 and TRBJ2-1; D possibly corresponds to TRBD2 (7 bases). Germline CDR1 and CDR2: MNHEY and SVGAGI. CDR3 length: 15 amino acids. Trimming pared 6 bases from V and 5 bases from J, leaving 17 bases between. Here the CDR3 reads CASRGGEVMDNEQFF. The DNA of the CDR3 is TGTGCCAGCAGAGGGGGGGAGGTAATGGACAATGAGCAGTTCTTC.

The CDR3 sequence: CATSDTSDTGELFF. CDR3 sequence (DNA): TGTGCCACCAGTGATACTAGCGACACCGGGGAGCTGTTTTTT. The chain recombines TRBV24-1 with TRBJ2-2; 7 bases are a match to TRBD2. There are 14 residues in the CDR3. CDR1 KGHDR and CDR2 SFDVKD come from the germline V gene. The V segment lost 3 bases and the J segment 3 bases; nucleotides outside the gene matches: 0.

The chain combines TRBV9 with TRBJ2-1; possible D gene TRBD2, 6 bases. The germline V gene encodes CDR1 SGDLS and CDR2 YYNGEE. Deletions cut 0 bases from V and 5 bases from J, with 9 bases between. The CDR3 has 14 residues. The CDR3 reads CASSVGLANNEQFF. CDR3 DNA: TGTGCCAGCAGCGTAGGGCTAGCGAACAATGAGCAGTTCTTC.

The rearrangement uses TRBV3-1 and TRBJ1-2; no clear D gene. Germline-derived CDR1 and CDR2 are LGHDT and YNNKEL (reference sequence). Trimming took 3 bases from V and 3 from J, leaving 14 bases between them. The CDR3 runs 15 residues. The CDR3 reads CASSHLTGLDYGYTF. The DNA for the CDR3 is TGTGCCAGCAGCCACTTGACCGGCCTCGACTATGGCTACACCTTC. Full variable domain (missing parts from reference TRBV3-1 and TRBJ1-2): DTAVSQTPKYLVTQMGNDKSIKCEQNLGHDTMYWYKQDSKKFLKIMFSYNNKELIINETVPNRFSPKSPDKAHLNLHINSLELGDSAVYFCASSHLTGLDYGYTFGSGTRLTVV.

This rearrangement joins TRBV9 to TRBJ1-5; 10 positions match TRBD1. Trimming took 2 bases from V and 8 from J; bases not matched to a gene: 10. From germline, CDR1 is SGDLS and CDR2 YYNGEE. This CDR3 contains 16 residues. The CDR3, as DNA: TGTGCCAGCAGCGTCCCGGGACAGGGGAAGAAGGAGCCCCAGCATTTT. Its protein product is CASSVPGQGKKEPQHF.

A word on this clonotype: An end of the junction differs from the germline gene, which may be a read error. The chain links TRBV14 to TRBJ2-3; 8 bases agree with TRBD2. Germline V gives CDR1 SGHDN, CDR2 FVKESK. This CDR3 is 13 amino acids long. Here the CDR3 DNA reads TGTGCCAGCAGCCTAGCGGGGCGGGATACGCAGTTTTTT. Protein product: CASSLAGRDTQFF.

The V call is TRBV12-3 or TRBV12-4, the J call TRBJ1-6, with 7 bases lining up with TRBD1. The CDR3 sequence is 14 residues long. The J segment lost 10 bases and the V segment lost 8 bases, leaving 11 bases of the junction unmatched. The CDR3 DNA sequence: TGTGCCAGCCGTCCGGGACAGAACATCTCACCCCTCCACTTT. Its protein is CASRPGQNISPLHF.

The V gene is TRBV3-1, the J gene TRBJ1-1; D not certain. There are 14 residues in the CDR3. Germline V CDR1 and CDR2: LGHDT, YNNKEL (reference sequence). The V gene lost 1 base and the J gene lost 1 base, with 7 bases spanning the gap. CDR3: CASSQVHANTEAFF. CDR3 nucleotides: TGTGCCAGCAGCCAAGTACACGCGAACACTGAAGCTTTCTTT. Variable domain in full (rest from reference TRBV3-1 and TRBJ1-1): DTAVSQTPKYLVTQMGNDKSIKCEQNLGHDTMYWYKQDSKKFLKIMFSYNNKELIINETVPNRFSPKSPDKAHLNLHINSLELGDSAVYFCASSQVHANTEAFFGQGTRLTVV.